This note documents a single T cell receptor beta chain sequence. In the original analysis: Using reference gene primer amplification, nucleated cell counts were estimated. TCRdb's copy holds only in-frame clones and misses some; the assay was immunoSEQ multiplex PCR. That table gives V, J and clone size, and the DNA gave D and trimming. The sample consists of 45,000 to 70,000 clones, around 82% of them appearing once. Germline assignment: CDR1 LGHDT and CDR2 YNNKEL (reference sequence). V dropped 4 bases and J dropped 6 bases, with 16 bases sitting between them. This CDR3 comprises 14 residues. The entry originates in a study of blood T cell repertoires in COVID-19.

This TCR was sampled from a man aged 60 to 69 with acute or convalescent COVID-19. The J gene is TRBJ2-7, the V gene TRBV3-1 (or the pseudogene TRBV3-2), with D perhaps matching TRBD2 (5 bases). The sequenced sample was peripheral blood. CDR3 nucleotides: TGTGCCAGCAGCCCGGGGTTTGATAGTACCGAGCAGTACTTC. Its protein is CASSPGFDSTEQYF.